This T cell receptor (beta chain) was captured in a study of blood T cell repertoires in COVID-19. The overall study: Acute-phase and convalescent COVID-19 samples originated in the United States, Italy and Spain.

From germline, CDR1 is SGHAT and CDR2 FQNNGV. Trimming removed 1 base at V and 2 bases at J, with 14 bases between. The CDR3 spans 16 residues. Per the original data handling: Amplified reference gene primers provided the basis for estimating nucleated cell counts. The method was immunoSEQ multiplex PCR; TCRdb's version includes in-frame clones alone and lacks a portion of them. D and trimming come from the DNA, and the V and J calls and clone size come from that table. The sample includes more than 300,000 clones, roughly nine tenths of them seen just once. The sequence derives from a man in his late teens or twenties who had recovered from COVID-19. The chain links TRBV11-2 to TRBJ2-5; perhaps TRBD1 as D (6 bases). Sequences were obtained from peripheral blood. The chain's CDR3 is CASSLAGGQLQETQYF. DNA for the CDR3: TGTGCCAGCAGCTTAGCCGGAGGACAGCTACAAGAGACCCAGTACTTC. Based on the CDR3 plus reference TRBV11-2 and TRBJ2-5, the full variable domain is EAGVAQSPRYKIIEKRQSVAFWCNPISGHATLYWYQQILGQGPKLLIQFQNNGVVDDSQLPKDRFSAERLKGVDSTLKIQPAKLEDSAVYLCASSLAGGQLQETQYFGPGTRLLVL.